The present entry profiles one T cell receptor beta chain with its context. Its target is not known. This entry comes from a study of cytotoxic CD8 clonotypes in ibrutinib-treated CLL. Across the whole study: Partial response was seen in roughly 24 patients and complete response in 2; after median around 72 months, approximately 14 stayed remitted, roughly 12 progressed.

General observations from the study: Clonality increased with ibrutinib response but returned toward baseline at progression. Sampling times (in sustained-remission versus progressing patients) were not the same.

TCRdb's table, derived via immunoSEQ multiplex PCR, lists solely in-frame clones and lacks some. The sample lists around 25,000 clones; around 69% were seen once. Genomic DNA for TCR beta libraries, approximately 2 micrograms, came from cryopreserved PBMCs. This CDR3 has 15 amino acids. The V and J ends lost 0 bases and 1 base respectively, with 10 bases between them. Germline assignment: CDR1 LGHNA and CDR2 YNFKEQ. This chain connects TRBV4-2 to TRBJ2-7; possible D gene TRBD1, 5 bases. This receptor was identified in a human donor with chronic lymphocytic leukemia. The sequenced sample was PBMCs, obtained at disease progression, from a patient treated with ibrutinib. The CDR3 DNA reads as TGTGCCAGCAGCCAAGATCCAGGGCTTTCCTACGAGCAGTACTTC. Residues: CASSQDPGLSYEQYF.